This T cell receptor beta chain was profiled in a study of beta chain features in type 1 diabetes. This clone was seen more than once but under ten times. What it binds is not known. The germline V gene has CDR1 SGHRS and CDR2 YFSETQ. V lost 0 bases and J lost 0, with 6 bases in between. The CDR3 covers 14 residues. Via CD45RO/CCR7/CD25/CD127/CD95/CD27, cells of the CD4+ naive, central memory, regulatory and stem cell-like memory subsets were sorted. As every portion of the isolated RNA was reverse transcribed, the sequencing read expressed TCRB transcripts. Naive, central memory and regulatory T cell samples produced a mean of about 3.4 million reads. Generated by immunoSEQ multiplex PCR, the TCRdb table keeps only in-frame clones and is missing some. The sample includes about 220,000 clones, 9.5% to 13% of them seen just once. Study-level results: The cDNA sequencing approach could over-represent high-TCR-expressing cells.

The rearrangement links TRBV5-1 to TRBJ1-1; D is unclear. Sequenced input: central memory CD4+ T cells from blood. This TCR was recovered from a young man in good health. The CDR3 DNA follows: TGCGCCAGCAGCTTGGGGACGGTGAACACTGAAGCTTTCTTT. Its protein is CASSLGTVNTEAFF.